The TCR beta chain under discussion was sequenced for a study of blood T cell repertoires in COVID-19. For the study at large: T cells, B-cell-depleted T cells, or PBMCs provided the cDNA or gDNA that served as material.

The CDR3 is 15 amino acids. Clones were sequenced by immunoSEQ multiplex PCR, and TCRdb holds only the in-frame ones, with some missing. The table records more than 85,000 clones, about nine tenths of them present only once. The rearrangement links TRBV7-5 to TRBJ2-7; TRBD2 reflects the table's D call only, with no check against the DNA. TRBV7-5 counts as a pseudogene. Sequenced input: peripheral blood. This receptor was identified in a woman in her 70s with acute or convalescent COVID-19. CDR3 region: CAPTSPSGSQYEQYF. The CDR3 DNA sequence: TGTGCTCCCACCTCACCTAGCGGGAGTCAGTACGAGCAGTACTTC.